This T cell receptor beta chain was recovered during a study of shared clonotypes between healthy human individuals. The data were produced by immunoSEQ multiplex PCR, yet TCRdb's version contains in-frame clones alone and is incomplete. The top ten hold 0.3% to 0.4% of the sample, which has under 2.5 million clones, around 92% seen once. V shed 4 bases and J 5 bases; nucleotides not matched to a gene: 11. The CDR3 totals 16 residues. Germline V CDR1 and CDR2: LNHDA, SQIVND (reference sequence). V usage is TRBV19 and J usage is TRBJ2-3, with TRBD1 matching over 8 bases. The sample comprised naive CD4+ T cells from PBMCs. As for subset: CD45RA+ positively selected. This receptor was identified in a man between 18 and 35 years old in good health. Some clones in this sample may be carry-over from other donors' samples. As DNA, the CDR3 is TGTGCCAGTAGTAGGGGCAAGGACAGGGCTAGAGATACGCAGTATTTT. Translated, it gives CASSRGKDRARDTQYF. The full variable domain, in which reference TRBV19 and TRBJ2-3 provide the parts outside the CDR3, is DGGITQSPKYLFRKEGQNVTLSCEQNLNHDAMYWYRQDPGQGLRLIYYSQIVNDFQKGDIAEGYSVSREKKESFPLTVTSAQKNPTAFYLCASSRGKDRARDTQYFGPGTRLTVL.